Sequencing of this T cell receptor (beta chain) was carried out in a study of blood T cell repertoires in COVID-19 (dated by TCRdb to about 2020). Regarding the complete study: Collaborator samples came from the United States, Italy and Spain and covered acute and convalescent phases of COVID-19. The prospective study material was composed of cDNA or gDNA derived from T cells, B-cell-depleted T cells, or PBMCs. Deeply sampled blood TCRbeta repertoires from subjects exposed to, actively infected with, or recovered from COVID-19 were included in the dataset. The repertoires were released in a freely available public database intended as a resource for research on the immune response to SARS-CoV-2. Samples were obtained from the ongoing ImmuneRACE study (first 160 participants) and from 1,200 or so subjects provided by 6 global collaborators. The sample metadata nearly always contained a de-identified subject ID, COVID-19 status, age in years and sex. Where HLA class I and class II types were available, the types were taken from metadata supplied by the sample provider, not from assay-based typing. Findings and caveats that apply to the study as a whole: How much clinical and demographic metadata was included differed by source and by participant, and the metadata was provided uncurated.

Looking up the germline V gene (reference sequence) yields CDR1 LNHDA and CDR2 SQIVND. The junction shows trimming of 4 bases on V and 4 bases on J, and the gene matches do not reach 12 bases of it. The cysteine opens and the phenylalanine closes a CDR3 of 16 amino acids. The read is trimmed to its CDR3 DNA, 48 bases read in frame from base 1. The immunoSEQ Assay, a bias-controlled multiplex PCR, was used to amplify TCRbeta CDR3 regions from genomic DNA. Turning to the authors' computational methods: Nucleated cell counts per sample were estimated from amplification of reference gene primers within the assay. Sequence reads were collapsed and filtered to measure the absolute abundance of every unique TCRbeta CDR3 rearrangement. For each sample, productive Simpson clonality was calculated as the square root of Simpson's diversity index across productive rearrangements. Entries here come from immuneACCESS through TCRdb and include only in-frame sequences with V and J called. Some clones fail to appear in such tables; in the studies checked, an unresolved V gene covers under half of the shortfall, and the cause of the remainder is unknown. V and J calls and clone size come straight from that table; D and trimming were deduced from the DNA. The sample yields around 120,000 clones; under 95% were counted once. The ten most abundant clones make up about 4.6% of the sample.

On this clone itself: Its specific antigen is unknown. No much larger clone exists at a distance of one base, and base qualities are not known.

In Seattle, one collaborating source enrolled patients while the infection was active and tracked those patients longitudinally over the course of disease. The collaborating institutions used their own protocols to collect whole blood in K2EDTA tubes. For TCRbeta analysis, collaborator samples were shipped as frozen whole blood, as isolated PBMCs, or as DNA extracted from either sample type. The chain is assembled from TRBV19 and TRBJ2-5; 7 nucleotides in the junction match TRBD1. The clonotype was recovered from a man in his sixties with COVID-19, enrolled during active disease. Sequences were obtained from peripheral blood. In nucleotides, the sequence is TGTGCCAGTAGTACCGACAGGGCAGGGGGACGAGAGACCCAGTACTTC. Translation gives CASSTDRAGGRETQYF.